The source of this T cell receptor beta chain is a study of identical twins (dated by TCRdb to 2016 to 2017). About the study as a whole: To test whether fetal clonotypes persist, the study used deep sequencing on TCR alpha and beta repertoires from monozygotic twins, unrelated adults of various ages, and cord blood. To rule out contamination, replicate twin experiments were performed at different times with different library preparation protocols.

All donors were healthy Caucasians. The study also sequenced three unrelated non-twin adults: a male aged 18 to 30, a male aged 50 to 60 and a female aged 50 to 60. Using Miltenyi CD45RO+ enrichment and human naive T-cell isolation kits, memory (CD45RO+) and naive T cells were isolated from PBMC. The library was obtained by 5' RACE. Sequencing instrument: Illumina HiSeq 2000. Template switching introduced a universal primer binding site; the final cDNA contained a unique molecular identifier, enabling accurate counting of TCR cDNA molecules. First-strand cDNA for TCR alpha and beta chains was synthesized from specific primers in the conserved constant-segment region. To control for contamination, every cDNA library was double barcoded, receiving both a SMART-Mk sample barcode and Illumina barcodes. Two successive PCR steps introduced TruSeq adapter sequences along with Illumina sample barcodes. Sequencing of the TCR alpha and beta cDNA libraries was done on the Illumina HiSeq platform using custom primers. For the original study's pipeline: Raw reads were processed with MiGEC to extract unique molecular identifiers, and MiXCR was used to determine CDR3 positions. For each individual, recombination models were inferred using an EM algorithm with the repgenHMM and IGoR tools. Shared clonotype analysis was performed with the tcR package in R, normalizing sharing by the product of cloneset sizes. Out-of-frame nonproductive sequences were analyzed to study raw recombination free of thymic and clonal selection effects. Clones were called with MiXCR by TCRdb after fastp trimmed the public reads at Q25, and only in-frame beta chains were retained. Each entry is one CDR3 protein sequence, shown with its most common DNA and genes. The authors' filters were not applied to this entry. Across this sample there are hundreds of thousands of distinct CDR3 sequences, with roughly 6.2% seen only once. Together, the top ten hold approximately 2% of the sample.

As concerns this clonotype: Its antigen is unknown. Since a much larger clone is just one base distant, this may be a read error. In this CDR3 the conserved last residue, phenylalanine or tryptophan, is missing, so a read error is likely.

The germline V gene encodes CDR1 SQVTM and CDR2 ANQGSEA. V loses 6 bases, J loses 2 bases, and the germline ends lie 22 bases apart. The CDR3 is made up of 16 amino acids, end residues included. Of all the DNA, just the CDR3 is kept, 48 bases in frame from base 1. Findings and caveats that apply to the study as a whole: Because the same donors could not be followed over many years, the conclusions depended on cross-sectional statistical analysis. In monozygotic twins, recombination models systematically underestimated out-of-frame TCR alpha sharing, but the models matched the sharing seen between unrelated individuals. Abundant cord blood beta clonotypes carried fewer insertions; young adult naive repertoires showed a weaker similar trend, while memory repertoires showed none. Invariant T cells such as MAIT and iNKT could partly confound zero-insertion analyses, although diverse VJ usage argued against such confounding for most clonotypes. Excess twin sharing in beta out-of-frame sequences was weaker because fewer shared sequences lowered the signal-to-noise ratio. Compared with coincidental sharing between unrelated individuals, out-of-frame TCR alpha sequences shared between twins had an excess of sequences with low generation probability.

The source of this sequence is a man in his late teens or twenties in good health. The V and J genes are TRBV29-1 and TRBJ1-2; a tentative D call is TRBD1 (5 bases match). Sequencing used naive T cells sorted from blood. Explained via the paper, the cell subset or site label denotes: cells isolated with a human naive T-cell isolation kit. The nucleotide sequence reads TGCAGCGTCCGGGGGGACTCAGAGGGATTAAACTATGGCTACACCGTC. It translates as CSVRGDSEGLNYGYTV.